The TCR beta chain described here comes from a study of identical twins. Whole-study findings and limits: Twin-shared out-of-frame alpha sequences were enriched for low generation probability.

This clonotype was counted a single time. Its specificity is not known. Losses at the gene ends were 3 bases for V and 2 bases for J; bases not matched to a gene: 10. This CDR3 has 17 amino acids. In TCRdb, the 5' RACE reads were re-called with MiXCR into one record per CDR3 protein. The table shows 420,000 or so distinct CDR3 sequences, with 15% to 20% occurring only once. The sample was naive T cells sorted from blood. The V call is TRBV23-1, the J call TRBJ2-1; 7 nucleotides align to TRBD2. TRBV23-1 is an ORF for which the function is uncertain. The receptor's source is a man aged 45-65 years in good health. The CDR3 coding sequence is TGCGCCAGCAGTCAGGCGGCAAGGACTAGTCCCTACAATGAGCAGTTCTTC. Translating it yields CASSQAARTSPYNEQFF.